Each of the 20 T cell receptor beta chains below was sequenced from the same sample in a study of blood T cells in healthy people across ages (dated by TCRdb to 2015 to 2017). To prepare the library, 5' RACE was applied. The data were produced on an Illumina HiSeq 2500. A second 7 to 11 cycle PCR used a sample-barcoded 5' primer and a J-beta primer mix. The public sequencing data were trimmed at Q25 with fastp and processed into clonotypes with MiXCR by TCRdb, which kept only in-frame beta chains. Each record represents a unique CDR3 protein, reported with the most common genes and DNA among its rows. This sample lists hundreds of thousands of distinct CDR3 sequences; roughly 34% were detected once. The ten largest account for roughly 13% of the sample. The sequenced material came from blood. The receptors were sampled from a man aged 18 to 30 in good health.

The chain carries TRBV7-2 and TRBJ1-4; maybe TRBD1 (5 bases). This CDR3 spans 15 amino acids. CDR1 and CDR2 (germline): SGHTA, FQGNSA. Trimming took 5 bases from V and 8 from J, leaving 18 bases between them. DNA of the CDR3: TGTGCCAGCAGCCCCGAGCGGGGGTCGAAGGAAAAACTGTTTTTT. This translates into CASSPERGSKEKLFF.

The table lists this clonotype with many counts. CDR3 coding DNA: TGTGCCAGCAGTTTAGCGTATCAGACAGATACGCAGTATTTT. It codes for CASSLAYQTDTQYF. The chain carries TRBV12-3 or TRBV12-4 and TRBJ2-3; D call uncertain. The length of the CDR3 is 14 residues. The V end was cut by 0 bases, the J end by 3 bases, with 7 bases between.

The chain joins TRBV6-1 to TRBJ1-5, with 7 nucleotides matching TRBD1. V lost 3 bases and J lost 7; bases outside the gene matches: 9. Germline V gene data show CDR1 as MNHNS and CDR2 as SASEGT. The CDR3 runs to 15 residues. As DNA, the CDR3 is TGTGCCAGCAGTGATAGGCAGGGACAGCTCCAGCCCCAGCATTTT. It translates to CASSDRQGQLQPQHF.

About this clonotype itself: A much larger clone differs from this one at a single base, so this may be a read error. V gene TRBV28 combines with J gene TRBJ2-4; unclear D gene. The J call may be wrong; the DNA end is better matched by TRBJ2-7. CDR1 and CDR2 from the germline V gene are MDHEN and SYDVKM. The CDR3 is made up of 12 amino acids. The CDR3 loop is CAGSLGVSEQYF. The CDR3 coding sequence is TGTGCCGGCAGTCTCGGAGTGTCCGAGCAGTACTTC.

The chain's CDR3 is CASSPLRQSNTEAFF. CDR3 sequence (DNA): TGTGCCAGCTCACCATTGAGACAGTCGAACACTGAAGCTTTCTTT. The chain couples TRBV18 to TRBJ1-1; D might be TRBD1 (5 bases). V was clipped by 2 bases and J by 1 base, with 11 bases between them. This CDR3 has 15 amino acids. Germline CDR1 reads KGHSH; CDR2 reads LQKENI.

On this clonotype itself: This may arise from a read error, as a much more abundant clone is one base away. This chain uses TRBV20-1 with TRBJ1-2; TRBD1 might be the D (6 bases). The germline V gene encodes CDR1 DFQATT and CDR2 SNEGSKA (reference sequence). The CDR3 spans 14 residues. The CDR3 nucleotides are TGCAGTGCTAGAACTAACGGACAGTTCGCTGGCTGCACCTTC. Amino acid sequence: CSARTNGQFAGCTF.

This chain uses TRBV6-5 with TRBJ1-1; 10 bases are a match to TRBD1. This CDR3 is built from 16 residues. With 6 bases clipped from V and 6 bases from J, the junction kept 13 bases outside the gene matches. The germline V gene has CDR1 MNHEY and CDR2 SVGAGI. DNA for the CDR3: TGTGCCAGCAGACCGAGGACCCCCGGGACAGGGGCTGAAGCTTTCTTT. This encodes CASRPRTPGTGAEAFF.

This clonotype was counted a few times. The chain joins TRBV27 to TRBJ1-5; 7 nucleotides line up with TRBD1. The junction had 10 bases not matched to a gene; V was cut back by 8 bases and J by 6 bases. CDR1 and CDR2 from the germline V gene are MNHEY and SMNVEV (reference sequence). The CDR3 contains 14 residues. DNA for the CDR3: TGTGCCAGCCGCAGGGGGGACACCTCTCAGCCCCAGCATTTT. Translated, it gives CASRRGDTSQPQHF.

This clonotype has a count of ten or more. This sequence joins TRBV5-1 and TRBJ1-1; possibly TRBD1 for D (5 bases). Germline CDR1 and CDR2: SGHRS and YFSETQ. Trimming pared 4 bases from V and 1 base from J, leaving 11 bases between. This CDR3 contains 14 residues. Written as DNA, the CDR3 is TGCGCCAGCAGCCCGTCGAGGGGGAACACTGAAGCTTTCTTT. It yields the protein CASSPSRGNTEAFF.

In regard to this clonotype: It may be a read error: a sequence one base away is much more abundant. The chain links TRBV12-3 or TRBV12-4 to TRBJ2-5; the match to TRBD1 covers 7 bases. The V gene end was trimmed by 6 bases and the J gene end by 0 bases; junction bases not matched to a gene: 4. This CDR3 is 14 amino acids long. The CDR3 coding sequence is TGTGCCAGCAGGACAGGGCCCGACCAAGAGACCCAGTACTTC. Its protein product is CASRTGPDQETQYF.

CDR3 protein: CASRQGARGEKLFF. Here the CDR3 DNA reads TGTGCCAGCAGGCAGGGGGCTCGAGGTGAAAAACTGTTTTTT. V and J are TRBV12-3 or TRBV12-4 and TRBJ1-4; TRBD1 agrees at 8 bases. The CDR3 extends over 14 amino acids. Losses at the gene ends were 6 bases for V and 7 bases for J; bases not matched to a gene: 7.

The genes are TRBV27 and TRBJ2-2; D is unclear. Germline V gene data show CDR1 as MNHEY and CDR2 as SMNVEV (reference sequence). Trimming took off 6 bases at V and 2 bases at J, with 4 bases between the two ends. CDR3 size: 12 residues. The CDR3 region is CASRRNTGELFF. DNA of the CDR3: TGTGCCAGCAGGAGAAACACCGGGGAGCTGTTTTTT.

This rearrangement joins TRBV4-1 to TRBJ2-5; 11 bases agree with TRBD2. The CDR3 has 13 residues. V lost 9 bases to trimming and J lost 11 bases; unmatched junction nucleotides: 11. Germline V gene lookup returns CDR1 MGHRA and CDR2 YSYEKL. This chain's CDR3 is CASLAGGGNEQYF. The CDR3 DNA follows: TGCGCCAGTCTAGCGGGGGGAGGAAATGAGCAGTACTTC.

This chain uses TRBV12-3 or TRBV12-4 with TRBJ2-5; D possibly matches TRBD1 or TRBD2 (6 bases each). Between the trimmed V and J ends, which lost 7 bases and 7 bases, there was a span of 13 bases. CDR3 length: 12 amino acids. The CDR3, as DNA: TGTGCCAGCAAGGGGGGCACGGGGACCCAGTACTTC. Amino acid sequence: CASKGGTGTQYF.

CDR3 sequence reads: CASSHRHNEQFF. CDR3 sequence (DNA): TGTGCCAGCAGCCATCGGCACAATGAGCAGTTCTTC. The gene calls are TRBV3-1 and TRBJ2-1; no reliable D call. Germline CDR1 and CDR2: LGHDT and YNNKEL (reference sequence). The V and J ends lost 3 bases and 5 bases respectively, with 5 bases between them. The CDR3 loop spans 12 amino acids.

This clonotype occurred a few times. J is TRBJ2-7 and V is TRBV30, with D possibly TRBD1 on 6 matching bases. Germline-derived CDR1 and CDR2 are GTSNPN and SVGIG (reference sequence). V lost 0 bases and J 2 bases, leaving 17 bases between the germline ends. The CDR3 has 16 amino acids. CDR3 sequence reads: CAWSVGGGRLTYEQYF. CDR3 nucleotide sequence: TGTGCCTGGAGTGTAGGGGGTGGTCGACTAACCTACGAGCAGTACTTC. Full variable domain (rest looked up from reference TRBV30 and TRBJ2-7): SQTIHQWPATLVQPVGSPLSLECTVEGTSNPNLYWYRQAAGRGLQLLFYSVGIGQISSEVPQNLSASRPQDRQFILSSKKLLLSDSGFYLCAWSVGGGRLTYEQYFGPGTRLTVT.

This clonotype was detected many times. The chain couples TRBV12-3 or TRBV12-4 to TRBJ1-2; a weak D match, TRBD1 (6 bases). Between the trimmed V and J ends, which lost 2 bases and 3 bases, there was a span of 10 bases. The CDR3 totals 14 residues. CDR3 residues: CASSLRGAYYGYTF. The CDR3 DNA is TGTGCCAGCAGTTTAAGGGGGGCGTACTATGGCTACACCTTC.

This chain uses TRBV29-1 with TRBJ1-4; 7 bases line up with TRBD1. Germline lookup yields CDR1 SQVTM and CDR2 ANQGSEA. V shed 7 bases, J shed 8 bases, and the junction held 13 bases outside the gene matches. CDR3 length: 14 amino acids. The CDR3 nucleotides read TGCAGCGCCATGGACAGGAGGATTCCAGAAAAACTGTTTTTT. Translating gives CSAMDRRIPEKLFF.

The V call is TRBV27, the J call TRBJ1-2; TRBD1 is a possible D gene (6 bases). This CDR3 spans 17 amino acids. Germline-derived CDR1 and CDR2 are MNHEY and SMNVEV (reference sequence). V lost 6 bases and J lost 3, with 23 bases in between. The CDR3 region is CASSAKGLPGQHYGYTF. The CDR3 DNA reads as TGTGCCAGCAGCGCTAAAGGCCTCCCGGGACAACACTATGGCTACACCTTC.

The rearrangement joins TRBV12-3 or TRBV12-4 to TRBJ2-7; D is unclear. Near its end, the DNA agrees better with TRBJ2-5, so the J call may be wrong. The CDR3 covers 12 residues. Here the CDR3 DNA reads TGTGCCAGCAGTCGGACGATAGAGACCCAGTACTTC. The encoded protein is CASSRTIETQYF.